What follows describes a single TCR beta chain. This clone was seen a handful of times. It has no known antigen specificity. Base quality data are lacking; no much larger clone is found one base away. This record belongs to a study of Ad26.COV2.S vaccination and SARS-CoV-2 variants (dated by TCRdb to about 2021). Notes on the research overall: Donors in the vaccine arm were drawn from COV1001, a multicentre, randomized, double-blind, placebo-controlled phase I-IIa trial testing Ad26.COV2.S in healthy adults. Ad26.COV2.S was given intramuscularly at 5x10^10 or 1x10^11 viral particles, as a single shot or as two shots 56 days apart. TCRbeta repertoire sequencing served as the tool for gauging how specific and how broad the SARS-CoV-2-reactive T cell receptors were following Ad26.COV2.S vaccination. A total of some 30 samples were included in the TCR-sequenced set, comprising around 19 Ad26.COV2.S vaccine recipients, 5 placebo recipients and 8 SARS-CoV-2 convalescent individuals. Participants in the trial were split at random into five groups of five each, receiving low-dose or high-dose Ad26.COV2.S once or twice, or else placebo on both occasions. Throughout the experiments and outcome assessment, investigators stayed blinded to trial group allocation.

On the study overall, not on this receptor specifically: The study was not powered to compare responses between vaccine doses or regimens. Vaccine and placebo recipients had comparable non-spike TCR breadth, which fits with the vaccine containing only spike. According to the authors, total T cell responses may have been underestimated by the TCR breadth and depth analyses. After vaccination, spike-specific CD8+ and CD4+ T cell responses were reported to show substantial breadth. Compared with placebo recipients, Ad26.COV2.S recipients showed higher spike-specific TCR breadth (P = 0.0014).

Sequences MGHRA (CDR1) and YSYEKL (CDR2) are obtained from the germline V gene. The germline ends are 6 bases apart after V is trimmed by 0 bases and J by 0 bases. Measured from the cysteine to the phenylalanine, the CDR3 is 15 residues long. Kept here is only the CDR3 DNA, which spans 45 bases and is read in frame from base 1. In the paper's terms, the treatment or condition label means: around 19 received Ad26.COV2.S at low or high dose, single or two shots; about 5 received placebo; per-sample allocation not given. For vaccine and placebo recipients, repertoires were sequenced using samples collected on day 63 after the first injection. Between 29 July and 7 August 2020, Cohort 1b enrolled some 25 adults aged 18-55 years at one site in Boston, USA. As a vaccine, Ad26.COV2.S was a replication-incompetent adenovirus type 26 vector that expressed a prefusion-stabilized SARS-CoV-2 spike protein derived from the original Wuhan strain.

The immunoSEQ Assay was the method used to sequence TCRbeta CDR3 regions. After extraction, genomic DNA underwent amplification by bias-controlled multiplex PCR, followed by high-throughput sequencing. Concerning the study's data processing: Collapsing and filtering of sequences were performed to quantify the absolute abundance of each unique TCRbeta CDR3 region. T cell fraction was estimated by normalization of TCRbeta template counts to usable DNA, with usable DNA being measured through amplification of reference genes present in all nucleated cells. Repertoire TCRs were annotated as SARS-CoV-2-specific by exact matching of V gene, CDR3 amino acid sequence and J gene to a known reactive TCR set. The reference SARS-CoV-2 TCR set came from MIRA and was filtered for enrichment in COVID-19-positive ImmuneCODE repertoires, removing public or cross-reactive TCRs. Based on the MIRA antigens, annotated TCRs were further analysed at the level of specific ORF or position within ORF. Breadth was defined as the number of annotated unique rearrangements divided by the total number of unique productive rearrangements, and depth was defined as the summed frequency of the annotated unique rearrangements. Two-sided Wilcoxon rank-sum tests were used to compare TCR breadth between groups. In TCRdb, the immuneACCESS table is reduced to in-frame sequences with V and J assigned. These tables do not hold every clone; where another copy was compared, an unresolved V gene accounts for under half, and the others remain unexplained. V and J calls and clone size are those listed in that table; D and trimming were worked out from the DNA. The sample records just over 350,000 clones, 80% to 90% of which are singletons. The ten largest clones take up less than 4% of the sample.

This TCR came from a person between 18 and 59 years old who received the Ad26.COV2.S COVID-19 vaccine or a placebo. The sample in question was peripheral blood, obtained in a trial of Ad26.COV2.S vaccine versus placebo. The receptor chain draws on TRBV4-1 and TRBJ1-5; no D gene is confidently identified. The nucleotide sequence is TGCGCCAGCAGCCAAGACCTCACTAGCAATCAGCCCCAGCATTTT. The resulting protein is CASSQDLTSNQPQHF.